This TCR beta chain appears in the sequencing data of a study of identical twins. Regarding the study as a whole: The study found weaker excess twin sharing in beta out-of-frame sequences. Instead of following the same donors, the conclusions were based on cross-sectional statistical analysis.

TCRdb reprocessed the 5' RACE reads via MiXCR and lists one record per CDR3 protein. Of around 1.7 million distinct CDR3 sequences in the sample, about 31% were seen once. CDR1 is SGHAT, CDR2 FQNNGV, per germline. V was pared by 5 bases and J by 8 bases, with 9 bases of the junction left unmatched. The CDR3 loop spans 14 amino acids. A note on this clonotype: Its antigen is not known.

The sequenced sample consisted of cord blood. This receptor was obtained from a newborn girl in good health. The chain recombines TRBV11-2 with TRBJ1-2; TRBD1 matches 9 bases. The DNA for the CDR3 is TGTGCCAGCAGCCGAATTGGGACAGGGAACGGCTACACCTTC. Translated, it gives CASSRIGTGNGYTF.